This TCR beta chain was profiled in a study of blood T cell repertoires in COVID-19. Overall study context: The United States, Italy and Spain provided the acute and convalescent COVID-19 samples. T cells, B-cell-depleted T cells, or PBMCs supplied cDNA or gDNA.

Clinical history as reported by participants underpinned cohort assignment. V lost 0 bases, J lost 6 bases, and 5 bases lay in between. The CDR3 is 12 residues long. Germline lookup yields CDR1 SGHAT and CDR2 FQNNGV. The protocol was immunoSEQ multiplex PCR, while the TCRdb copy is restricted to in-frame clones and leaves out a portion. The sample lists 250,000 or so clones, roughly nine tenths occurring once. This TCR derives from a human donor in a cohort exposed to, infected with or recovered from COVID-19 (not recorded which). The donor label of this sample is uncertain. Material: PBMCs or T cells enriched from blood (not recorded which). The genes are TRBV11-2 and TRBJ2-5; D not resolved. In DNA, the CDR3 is TGTGCCAGCAGCTTAGACTGGCAGACCCAGTACTTC. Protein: CASSLDWQTQYF. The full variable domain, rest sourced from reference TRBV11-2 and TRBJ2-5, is EAGVAQSPRYKIIEKRQSVAFWCNPISGHATLYWYQQILGQGPKLLIQFQNNGVVDDSQLPKDRFSAERLKGVDSTLKIQPAKLEDSAVYLCASSLDWQTQYFGPGTRLLVL.